Below, one T cell receptor (beta chain) is given with its context. The CDR3 is 17 residues long. Trimming pared 6 bases from V and 0 bases from J, leaving 18 bases between. Germline lookup yields CDR1 MNHEY and CDR2 SVGEGT. This sample was taken from a study of T-cell memory formation after mild COVID-19. TCRdb itself ran the 5' RACE reads through MiXCR, one entry per CDR3 protein. This table has approximately 350,000 distinct CDR3 sequences, under 15% appearing once. This chain connects TRBV6-2 or TRBV6-3 to TRBJ2-1; possibly TRBD2 for D (5 bases). This TCR came from a young man who had mild COVID-19 (a few samples of this study predate the infection). Cell type and time point are not known. The specimen sequenced was PBMCs or a T cell subset sorted from them (not recorded which). CDR3 sequence (DNA): TGTGCCAGCAGCTCCGGGGTTAGCCCTAGCTCCTACAATGAGCAGTTCTTC. Protein product: CASSSGVSPSSYNEQFF.